The rows below give T cell receptor beta chains drawn from one sample of a study of T-cell memory formation after mild COVID-19. TCRdb re-analysed the 5' RACE reads in MiXCR, keeping a single row per CDR3 protein. Of under 300,000 distinct CDR3 sequences listed, 15% to 20% are singletons. Material: PBMCs or a T cell subset sorted from them (not recorded which). Every receptor here comes from a man between 18 and 29 years old who had mild COVID-19 (a few samples of this study predate the infection). Cell type and time point are not known. CDR3s include the opening cysteine and the closing phenylalanine or tryptophan. A D gene is named only where the DNA matches it firmly. Clone size appears in some rows only: once, few, many, or a class for an expanded clone.

D	V	J	size	DNA	CDR3
NA	TRBV3-1	TRBJ2-1	few	TGTGCCAGCAGCCAAGGGGCGGAGCAGTTCTTC	CASSQGAEQFF
NA	TRBV27	TRBJ1-1	NA	TGTGCCAGCAGTTTACAGGGAAAGGGCACTGAAGCTTTCTTT	CASSLQGKGTEAFF
NA	TRBV28	TRBJ2-5	few	TGTGCCAGCACCCGGGGAGGCCAAGAGACCCAGTACTTC	CASTRGGQETQYF
NA	TRBV15	TRBJ2-3	NA	TGTGCCACCAGCGTAGGGACACTTATTACGGATACGCAGTATTTT	CATSVGTLITDTQYF
NA	TRBV5-1	TRBJ1-1	NA	TGCGCCAGCAGGGTGTCCCAAAACACTGAAGCTTTCTTT	CASRVSQNTEAFF
TRBD1	TRBV7-9	TRBJ2-7	few	TGTGCCGGACAGGGGCCGGGAGAGCAGTACTTC	CAGQGPGEQYF
NA	TRBV4-2	TRBJ2-1	few	TGTGCCAGCAGCCCCAAGGGGGGGGCGTACAATGAGCAGTTCTTC	CASSPKGGAYNEQFF
NA	TRBV6-2/TRBV6-3	TRBJ2-7	NA	TGTGCCAGCAGGGGGGACTCCTCCTACGAGCAGTACTTC	CASRGDSSYEQYF
NA	TRBV7-2	TRBJ2-1	NA	TGTGCCAGCAGCCCGGGGACACAGAGAGAGCAGTTCTTC	CASSPGTQREQFF
TRBD1	TRBV12-5	TRBJ2-7	few	TGTGCTAGTGGTTTGGTACTAGGACAGGCCTACGAGCAGTACTTC	CASGLVLGQAYEQYF
NA	TRBV7-2	TRBJ2-1	few	TGTGCCAGCACCCAACGCGGAGGGGGGTACAATGAGCAGTTCTTC	CASTQRGGGYNEQFF
NA	TRBV5-1	TRBJ1-1	few	TGCGCCAGCAGCCCTGGAGGGGGGCTGAACACTGAAGCTTTCTTT	CASSPGGGLNTEAFF
NA	TRBV14	TRBJ2-5	few	TGTGCCAGCAGCCAAGCCCGTCGGGGTGGAGAGACCCAGTACTTC	CASSQARRGGETQYF
TRBD2	TRBV6-4	TRBJ2-3	few	TGTGCCAGCAGTGACTCACTAGCGGGGGGTGCAGATACGCAGTATTTT	CASSDSLAGGADTQYF
TRBD2	TRBV4-2	TRBJ2-2	few	TGTGCCAGCGGTGGACTAGTCACCGGGGAGCTGTTTTTT	CASGGLVTGELFF
NA	TRBV12-3/TRBV12-4	TRBJ2-2	NA	TGTGCCAGCAGTTTTGGGCTTTCAACCGGGGAGCTGTTTTTT	CASSFGLSTGELFF
NA	TRBV7-3	TRBJ1-1	NA	TGTGCCAGCTCGGAGGGGACAAACACTGAAGCTTTCTTT	CASSEGTNTEAFF
NA	TRBV20-1	TRBJ2-7	NA	TGCAGTGCTAGATCTGGTCTCCACGAGCAGTACTTC	CSARSGLHEQYF
TRBD2	TRBV4-1	TRBJ2-3	NA	TGCGCCAGCAGGCAGGAGCGGGGGGGCCGTGGAGATACGCAGTATTTT	CASRQERGGRGDTQYF
NA	TRBV6-5	TRBJ1-1	few	TGTGCCAGCAGTTACTCGAGAGTTTCAGGGGTGGACACTGAAGCTTTCTTT	CASSYSRVSGVDTEAFF
NA	TRBV12-3/TRBV12-4	TRBJ2-5	few	TGTGCCAGCACCCAAGGCATCCAAGAGACCCAGTACTTC	CASTQGIQETQYF
NA	TRBV9	TRBJ2-3	NA	TGTGCCAGCAGCGCCCGCGCCTTAGGGACAGATACGCAGTATTTT	CASSARALGTDTQYF
TRBD2	TRBV14	TRBJ2-7	few	TGTGCCAGCAGCCAAGACCCCCTCGGTAGGGCATATAGCGGGGGGGCCTACGAGCAGTACTTC	CASSQDPLGRAYSGGAYEQYF
NA	TRBV11-2	TRBJ2-3	NA	TGTGCCAGCAGCGCGCAACGAGGCACATCAGATACGCAGTATTTT	CASSAQRGTSDTQYF
TRBD2	TRBV6-5	TRBJ2-3	few	TGTGCCAGCAGTTACTCGGGGCCAGCGGGGCCCACAGATACGCAGTATTTT	CASSYSGPAGPTDTQYF
TRBD2	TRBV29-1	TRBJ2-7	few	TGCAGCGTACGACTAGCGGGGGGCGGCTACGAGCAGTACTTC	CSVRLAGGGYEQYF
NA	TRBV4-2	TRBJ2-7	few	TGTGCCAGCAGCCAAGGGACGGCGAGCTCCTACGAGCAGTACTTC	CASSQGTASSYEQYF
NA	TRBV12-3/TRBV12-4	TRBJ1-1	few	TGTGCCAGCAGTTTGATGGGTCACAACACTGAAGCTTTCTTT	CASSLMGHNTEAFF
NA	TRBV12-5	TRBJ1-1	NA	TGTGCTAGTGGTTTGGAAGAGAACACTGAAGCTTTCTTT	CASGLEENTEAFF
TRBD1	TRBV15	TRBJ1-6	NA	TGTGCCACCAGCCCTCGGACAGGGTATTCACCCCTCCACTTT	CATSPRTGYSPLHF
NA	TRBV4-3	TRBJ2-2	many	TGCGCCAGCAGCCAAGAATCTAGGTGGAAAAACACCGGGGAGCTGTTTTTT	CASSQESRWKNTGELFF
NA	TRBV5-1	TRBJ2-3	NA	TGCGCCTCCGGGACACAAAGCACAGATACGCAGTATTTT	CASGTQSTDTQYF
NA	TRBV5-1	TRBJ2-4	NA	TGCGCCAGCAGCTTGGGCAGGGGCCCCCAGTACTTC	CASSLGRGPQYF
TRBD1	TRBV7-2	TRBJ2-7	NA	TGTGCCAGCAGCAAGGGACAGGGGGCGCCCGAGCAGTACTTC	CASSKGQGAPEQYF
TRBD1	TRBV12-3/TRBV12-4	TRBJ1-5	few	TGTGCCAGCAGGGGACAGTTCAATCAGCCCCAGCATTTT	CASRGQFNQPQHF
NA	TRBV12-3/TRBV12-4	TRBJ1-1	NA	TGTGCCAGCAGTTTTTTTAGGACAGTGAACACTGAAGCTTTCTTT	CASSFFRTVNTEAFF
TRBD2	TRBV20-1	TRBJ2-3	few	TGCAGTGCTAGAATCGGGGGGTCCACAGATACGCAGTATTTT	CSARIGGSTDTQYF
NA	TRBV7-2	TRBJ2-1	NA	TGTGCCAGCAGCATCAGCGACTACGAGCAGTTCTTC	CASSISDYEQFF
TRBD1	TRBV7-9	TRBJ1-1	few	TGTGCCAGCAGCTCTACAGGGGTTCTGGCTGAAGCTTTCTTT	CASSSTGVLAEAFF
NA	TRBV4-1	TRBJ2-1	few	TGCGCCAGCAGCCAAGCGGCAGGGGCGTACAATGAGCAGTTCTTC	CASSQAAGAYNEQFF
NA	TRBV6-2/TRBV6-3	TRBJ2-1	NA	TGTGCCAGCAGTTACTCGGGGCCAGTATGGCAGTTCTTC	CASSYSGPVWQFF
TRBD1	TRBV10-3	TRBJ1-5	NA	TGTGCCATCAAAAACAGGGGAAATCAGCCCCAGCATTTT	CAIKNRGNQPQHF
TRBD1	TRBV6-1	TRBJ1-2	NA	TGTGCCAGCAGTGGTGGGGGACAGAGCGGGCACTATGGCTACACCTTC	CASSGGGQSGHYGYTF
NA	TRBV5-1	TRBJ1-1	many	TGCGCCAGCAGCCACACCGGGACACCGAACACTGAAGCTTTCTTT	CASSHTGTPNTEAFF
NA	TRBV12-3/TRBV12-4	TRBJ2-3	NA	TGTGCCAGCAGTAAACTAGCCGGACGGGGTTCAGATACGCAGTATTTT	CASSKLAGRGSDTQYF
TRBD2	TRBV7-9	TRBJ2-7	few	TGTGCCAGCAGCCCTGGACTAGCGGGTATCTACGAGCAGTACTTC	CASSPGLAGIYEQYF
TRBD1	TRBV5-1	TRBJ2-5	NA	TGCGCCAGCAGCCAAACAGGGGAAGAGACCCAGTACTTC	CASSQTGEETQYF
TRBD2	TRBV5-5	TRBJ2-5	few	TGTGCCAGCAGCTTGGTAACGGGGGGGCGCGAGACCCAGTACTTC	CASSLVTGGRETQYF
TRBD2	TRBV28	TRBJ2-5	NA	TGTGCCAGCAGGCCGGGACTAGCGGGGGTAGCAGAGACCCAGTACTTC	CASRPGLAGVAETQYF
TRBD1	TRBV15	TRBJ2-7	NA	TGTGCCACCAGCAGAGATCTGACAGGGGGTCGGCGGGAGCAGTACTTC	CATSRDLTGGRREQYF
NA	TRBV6-6	TRBJ1-1	many	TGTGCCATAGCGCCCTCAGGGTTTGCTGAAGCTTTCTTT	CAIAPSGFAEAFF